Each of the 2 T cell receptor beta chains below was sequenced from the same sample in a study of blood T cell repertoires in COVID-19. Profiling relied on immunoSEQ multiplex PCR, and the TCRdb table lists in-frame clones only, not all of them. The table has fewer than 300,000 clones, roughly 92% seen once. Sequenced input: peripheral blood. The receptors shown here come from a woman aged 25 to 45 with COVID-19, enrolled during active disease.

The gene calls are TRBV2 and TRBJ1-1; TRBD1 agrees at 7 bases. The germline V gene has CDR1 SNHLY and CDR2 FYNNEI. The CDR3 spans 11 residues. V was clipped by 5 bases and J by 8 bases; unmatched bases: 2. The CDR3 here is CASSLDREAFF. CDR3 sequence (DNA): TGTGCCAGCAGTTTGGACAGGGAAGCTTTCTTT.

The V and J genes are TRBV25-1 and TRBJ2-5, with 9 bases aligning to TRBD2. The CDR3 length is 13 residues. In germline, CDR1 is MGHDK, CDR2 SYGVNS. Germline trimming cut 9 bases from V and 7 bases from J; bases unmatched to any gene: 9. Written as DNA, the CDR3 is TGTGCCAGTGACCTAGCGGGGTCAGGGACCCAGTACTTC. Residues: CASDLAGSGTQYF.